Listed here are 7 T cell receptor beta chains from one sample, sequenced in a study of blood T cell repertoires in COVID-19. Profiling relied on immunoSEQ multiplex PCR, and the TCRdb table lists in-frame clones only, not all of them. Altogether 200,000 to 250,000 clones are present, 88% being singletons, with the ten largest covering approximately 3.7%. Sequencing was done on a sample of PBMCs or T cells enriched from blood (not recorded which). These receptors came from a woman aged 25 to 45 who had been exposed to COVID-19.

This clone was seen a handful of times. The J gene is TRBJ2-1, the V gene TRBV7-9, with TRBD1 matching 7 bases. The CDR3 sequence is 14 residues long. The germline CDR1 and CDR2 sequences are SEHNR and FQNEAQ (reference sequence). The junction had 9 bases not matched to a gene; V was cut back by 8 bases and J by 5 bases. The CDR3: CASLDRAPDNEQFF. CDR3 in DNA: TGTGCCAGCTTAGACAGGGCCCCTGACAATGAGCAGTTCTTC.

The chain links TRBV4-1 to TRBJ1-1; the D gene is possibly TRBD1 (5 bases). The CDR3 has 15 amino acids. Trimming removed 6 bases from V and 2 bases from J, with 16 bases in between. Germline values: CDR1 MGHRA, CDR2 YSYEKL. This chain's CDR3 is CASRPSRQGNTEAFF. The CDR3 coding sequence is TGCGCCAGCAGACCCTCTAGGCAGGGTAACACTGAAGCTTTCTTT.

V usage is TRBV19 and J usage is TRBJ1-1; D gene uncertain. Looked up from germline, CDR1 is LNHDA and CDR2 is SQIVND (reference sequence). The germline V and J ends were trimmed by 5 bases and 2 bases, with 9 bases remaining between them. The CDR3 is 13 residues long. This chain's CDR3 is CASSLATNTEAFF. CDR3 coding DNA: TGTGCCAGTAGTCTTGCGACTAACACTGAAGCTTTCTTT.

The CDR3 DNA reads TGTGCCAGCAGCTTACTCAGGGGCTCCTACAATGAGCAGTTCTTC. Protein sequence: CASSLLRGSYNEQFF. J is TRBJ2-1 and V is TRBV7-8, with a weak D call TRBD1 (6 bases). Per the germline V gene, CDR1 is SGHVS and CDR2 is FQNEAQ. V lost 2 bases to trimming and J lost 0 bases, with 8 bases between them. This CDR3 region has 15 residues.

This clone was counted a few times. The CDR3 region is CASRRTGTSQPQHF. The CDR3 bases are TGTGCCAGCAGGCGGACAGGGACGAGTCAGCCCCAGCATTTT. V usage is TRBV28 and J usage is TRBJ1-5; 8 bases match TRBD1. CDR3 size: 14 residues. Trimming cost V 6 bases and J 6 bases; bases outside gene matches: 7. Germline assignment: CDR1 MDHEN and CDR2 SYDVKM.

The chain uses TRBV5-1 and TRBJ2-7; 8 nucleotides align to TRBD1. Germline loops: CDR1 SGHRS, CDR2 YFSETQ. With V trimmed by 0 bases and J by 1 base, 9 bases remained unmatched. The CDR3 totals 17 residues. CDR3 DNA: TGCGCCAGCAGCTTGGGGGGCCCCGGGACAGGTTCCTACGAGCAGTACTTC. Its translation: CASSLGGPGTGSYEQYF.

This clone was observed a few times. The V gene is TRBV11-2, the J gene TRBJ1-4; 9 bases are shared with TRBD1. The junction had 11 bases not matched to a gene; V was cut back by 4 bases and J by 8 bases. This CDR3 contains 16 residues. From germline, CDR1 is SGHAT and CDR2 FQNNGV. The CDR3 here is CASSSGDRAFEEKLFF. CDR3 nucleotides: TGTGCCAGCAGCTCCGGGGACAGGGCGTTTGAGGAAAAACTGTTTTTT. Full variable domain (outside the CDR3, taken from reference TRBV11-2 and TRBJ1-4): EAGVAQSPRYKIIEKRQSVAFWCNPISGHATLYWYQQILGQGPKLLIQFQNNGVVDDSQLPKDRFSAERLKGVDSTLKIQPAKLEDSAVYLCASSSGDRAFEEKLFFGSGTQLSVL.